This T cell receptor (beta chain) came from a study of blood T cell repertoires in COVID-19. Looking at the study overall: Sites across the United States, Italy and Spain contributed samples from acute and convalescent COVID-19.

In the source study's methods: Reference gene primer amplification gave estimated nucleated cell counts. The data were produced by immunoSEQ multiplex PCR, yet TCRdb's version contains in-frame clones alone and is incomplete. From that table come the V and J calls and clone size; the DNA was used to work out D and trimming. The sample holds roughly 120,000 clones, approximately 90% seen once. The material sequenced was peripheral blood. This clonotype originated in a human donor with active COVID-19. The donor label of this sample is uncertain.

The CDR3 region is CASSPRNTIYF. CDR3 sequence (DNA): TGTGCCAGCAGTCCCCGGAACACCATATATTTT. V and J are TRBV6-2 or TRBV6-3 and TRBJ1-3; D is ambiguous. V dropped 5 bases and J dropped 7 bases, with 6 bases sitting between them. Germline loops: CDR1 MNHEY, CDR2 SVGEGT. The CDR3 consists of 11 residues.